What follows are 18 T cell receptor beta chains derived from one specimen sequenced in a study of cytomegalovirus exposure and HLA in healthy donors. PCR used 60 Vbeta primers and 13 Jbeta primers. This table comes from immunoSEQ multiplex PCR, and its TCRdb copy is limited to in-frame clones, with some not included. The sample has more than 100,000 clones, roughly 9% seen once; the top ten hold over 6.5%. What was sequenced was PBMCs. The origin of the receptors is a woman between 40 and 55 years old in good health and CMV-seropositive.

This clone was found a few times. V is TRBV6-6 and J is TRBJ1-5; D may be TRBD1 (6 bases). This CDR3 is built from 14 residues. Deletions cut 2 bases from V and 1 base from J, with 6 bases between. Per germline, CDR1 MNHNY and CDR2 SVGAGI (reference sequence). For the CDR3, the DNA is TGTGCCAGCAGTTACGGGGGCAGCAATCAGCCCCAGCATTTT. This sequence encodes CASSYGGSNQPQHF.

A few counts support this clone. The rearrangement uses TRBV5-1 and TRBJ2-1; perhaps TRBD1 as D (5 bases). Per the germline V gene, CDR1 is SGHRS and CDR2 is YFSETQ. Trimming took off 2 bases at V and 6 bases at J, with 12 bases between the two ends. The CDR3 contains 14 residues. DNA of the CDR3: TGCGCCAGCAGCTTCCAGGGTAAGAGCAATGAGCAGTTCTTC. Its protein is CASSFQGKSNEQFF.

CDR3 region: CASSPGLEKRGGRSYNEQFF. The CDR3 nucleotides read TGTGCCAGCAGCCCAGGGTTGGAAAAGCGGGGGGGCCGATCCTACAATGAGCAGTTCTTC. The chain uses TRBV5-4 and TRBJ2-1, with 10 positions matching TRBD2. The CDR3 consists of 20 residues. J gave up 1 base and V 4 bases, and 17 bases lay outside the gene matches. Germline V CDR1 and CDR2: SGHNT, YYREEE (reference sequence).

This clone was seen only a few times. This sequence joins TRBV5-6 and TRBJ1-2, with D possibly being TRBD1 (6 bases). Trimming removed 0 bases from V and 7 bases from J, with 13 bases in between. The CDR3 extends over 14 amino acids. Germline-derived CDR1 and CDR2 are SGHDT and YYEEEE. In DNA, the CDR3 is TGTGCCAGCAGCTTGGTTGGGGGGGCCGGTGGCTACACCTTC. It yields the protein CASSLVGGAGGYTF.

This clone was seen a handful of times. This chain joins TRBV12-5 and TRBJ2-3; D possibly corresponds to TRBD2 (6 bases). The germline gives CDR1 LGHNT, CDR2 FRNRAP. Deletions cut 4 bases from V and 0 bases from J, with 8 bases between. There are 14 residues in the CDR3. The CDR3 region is CASGWGTSTDTQYF. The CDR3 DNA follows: TGTGCTAGTGGTTGGGGGACTAGCACAGATACGCAGTATTTT.

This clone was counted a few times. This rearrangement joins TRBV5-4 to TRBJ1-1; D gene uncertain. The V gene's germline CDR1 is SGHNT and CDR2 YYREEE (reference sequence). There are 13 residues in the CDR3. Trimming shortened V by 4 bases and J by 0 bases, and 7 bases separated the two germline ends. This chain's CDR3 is CASSVPMNTEAFF. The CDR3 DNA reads TGTGCCAGCAGCGTCCCAATGAACACTGAAGCTTTCTTT. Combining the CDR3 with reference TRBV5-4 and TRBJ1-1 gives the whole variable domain ETGVTQSPTHLIKTRGQQVTLRCSSQSGHNTVSWYQQALGQGPQFIFQYYREEENGRGNFPPRFSGLQFPNYSSELNVNALELDDSALYLCASSVPMNTEAFFGQGTRLTVV.

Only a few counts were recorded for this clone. The CDR3 loop is CASSLSLAGTDTQYF. The CDR3 nucleotides read TGTGCCAGCAGCTTAAGCCTAGCGGGCACAGATACGCAGTATTTT. This chain uses TRBV5-6 with TRBJ2-3; 7 positions agree with TRBD2. Germline V gives CDR1 SGHDT, CDR2 YYEEEE. The CDR3 extends over 15 amino acids. V was pared by 2 bases and J by 1 base, with 4 bases of the junction left unmatched.

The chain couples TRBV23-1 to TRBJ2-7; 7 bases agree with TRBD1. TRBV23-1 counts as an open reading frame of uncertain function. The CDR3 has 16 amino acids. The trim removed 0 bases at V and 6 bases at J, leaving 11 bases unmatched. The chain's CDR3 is CASSQSVQGRVGEQYF. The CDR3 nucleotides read TGCGCCAGCAGTCAATCGGTACAGGGGAGAGTTGGCGAGCAGTACTTC.

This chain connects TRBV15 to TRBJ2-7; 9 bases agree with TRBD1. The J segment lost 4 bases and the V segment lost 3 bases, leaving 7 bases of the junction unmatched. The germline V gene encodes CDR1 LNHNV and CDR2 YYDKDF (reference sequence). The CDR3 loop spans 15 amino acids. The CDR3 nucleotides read TGTGCCACCAGCAGGGCCGGGACAGGGAGTTACGAGCAGTACTTC. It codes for CATSRAGTGSYEQYF.

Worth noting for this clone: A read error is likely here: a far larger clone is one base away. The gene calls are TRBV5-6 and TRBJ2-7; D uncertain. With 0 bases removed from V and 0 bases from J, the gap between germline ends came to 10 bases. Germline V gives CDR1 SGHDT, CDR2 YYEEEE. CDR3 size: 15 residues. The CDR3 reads CASSLGHAVSYEQYF. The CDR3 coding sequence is TGTGCCAGCAGCTTGGGACACGCCGTCTCCTACGAGCAGTACTTC. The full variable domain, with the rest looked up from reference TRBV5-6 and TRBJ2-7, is DAGVTQSPTHLIKTRGQQVTLRCSPKSGHDTVSWYQQALGQGPQFIFQYYEEEERQRGNFPDRFSGHQFPNYSSELNVNALLLGDSALYLCASSLGHAVSYEQYFGPGTRLTVT.

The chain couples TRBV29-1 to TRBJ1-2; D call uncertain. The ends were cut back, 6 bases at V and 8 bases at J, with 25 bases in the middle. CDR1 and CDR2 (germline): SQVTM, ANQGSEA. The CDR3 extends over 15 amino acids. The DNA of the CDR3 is TGCAGCGTCGGGGTTCCGGCGGCGGCAGCCAACGGCTACACCTTC. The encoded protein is CSVGVPAAAANGYTF.

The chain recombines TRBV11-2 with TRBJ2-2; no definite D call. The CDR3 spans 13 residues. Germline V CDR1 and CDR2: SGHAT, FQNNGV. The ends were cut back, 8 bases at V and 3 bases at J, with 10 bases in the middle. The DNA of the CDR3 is TGTGCCAGCGGCCTGAGGTACACCGGGGAGCTGTTTTTT. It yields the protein CASGLRYTGELFF.

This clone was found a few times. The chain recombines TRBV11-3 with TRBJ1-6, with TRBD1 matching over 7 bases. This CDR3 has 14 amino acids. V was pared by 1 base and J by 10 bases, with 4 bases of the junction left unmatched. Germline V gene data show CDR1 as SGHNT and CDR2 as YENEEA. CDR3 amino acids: CASSLARGLSPLHF. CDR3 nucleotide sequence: TGTGCCAGCAGCTTAGCTAGGGGGCTCTCACCCCTCCACTTT.

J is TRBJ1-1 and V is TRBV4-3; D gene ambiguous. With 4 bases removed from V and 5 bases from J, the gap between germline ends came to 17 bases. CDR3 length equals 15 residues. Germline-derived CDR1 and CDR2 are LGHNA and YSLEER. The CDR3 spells CASSPDVSGGTEAFF. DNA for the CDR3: TGCGCCAGCAGCCCGGATGTGTCGGGAGGGACTGAAGCTTTCTTT.

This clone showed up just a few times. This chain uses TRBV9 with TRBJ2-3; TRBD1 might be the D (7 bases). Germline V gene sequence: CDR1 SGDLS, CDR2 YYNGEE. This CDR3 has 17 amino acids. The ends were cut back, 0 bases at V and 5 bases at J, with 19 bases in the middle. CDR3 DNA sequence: TGTGCCAGCAGCGTAGGTAATAGCAGGGGGGCGAAAGATACGCAGTATTTT. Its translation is CASSVGNSRGAKDTQYF.

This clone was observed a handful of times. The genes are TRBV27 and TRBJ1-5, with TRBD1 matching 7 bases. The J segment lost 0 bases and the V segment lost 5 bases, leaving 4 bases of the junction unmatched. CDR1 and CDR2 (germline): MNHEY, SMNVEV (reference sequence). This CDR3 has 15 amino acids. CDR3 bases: TGTGCCAGCAGTCGGACAGGAGATAGCAATCAGCCCCAGCATTTT. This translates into CASSRTGDSNQPQHF.

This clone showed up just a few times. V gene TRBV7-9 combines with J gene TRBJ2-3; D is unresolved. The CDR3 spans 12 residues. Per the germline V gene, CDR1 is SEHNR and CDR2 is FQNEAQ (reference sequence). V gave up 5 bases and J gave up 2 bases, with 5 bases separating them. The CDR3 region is CASSHNTDTQYF. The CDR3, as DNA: TGTGCCAGCAGCCACAACACAGATACGCAGTATTTT.

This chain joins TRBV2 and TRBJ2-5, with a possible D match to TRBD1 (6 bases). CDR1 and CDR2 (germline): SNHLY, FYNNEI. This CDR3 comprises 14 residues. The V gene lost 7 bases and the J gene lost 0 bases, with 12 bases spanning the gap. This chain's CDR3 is CASIPDRYQETQYF. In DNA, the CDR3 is TGTGCCAGCATTCCCGACAGGTACCAAGAGACCCAGTACTTC. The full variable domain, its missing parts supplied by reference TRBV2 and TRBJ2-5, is EPEVTQTPSHQVTQMGQEVILRCVPISNHLYFYWYRQILGQKVEFLVSFYNNEISEKSEIFDDQFSVERPDGSNFTLKIRSTKLEDSAMYFCASIPDRYQETQYFGPGTRLLVL.